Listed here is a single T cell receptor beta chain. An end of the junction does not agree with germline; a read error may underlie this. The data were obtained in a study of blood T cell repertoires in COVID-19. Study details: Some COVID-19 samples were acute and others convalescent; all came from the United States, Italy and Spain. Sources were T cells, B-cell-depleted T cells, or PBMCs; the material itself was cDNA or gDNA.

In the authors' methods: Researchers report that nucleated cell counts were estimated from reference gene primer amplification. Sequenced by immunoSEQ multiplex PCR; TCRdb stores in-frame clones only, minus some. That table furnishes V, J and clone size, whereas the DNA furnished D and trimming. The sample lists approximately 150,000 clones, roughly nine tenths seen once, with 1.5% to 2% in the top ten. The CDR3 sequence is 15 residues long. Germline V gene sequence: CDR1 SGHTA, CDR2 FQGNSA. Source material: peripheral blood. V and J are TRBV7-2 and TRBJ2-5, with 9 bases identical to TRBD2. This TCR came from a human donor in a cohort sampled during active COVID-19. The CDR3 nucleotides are TGTGCCAGCAGCCTAGCGGGACTAGCCCAAGAGACCCAGTACTTC. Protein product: CASSLAGLAQETQYF.